This T cell receptor (beta chain) was documented in a study of CD8 T cell repertoires and HIV-1 epitope variants (dated by TCRdb to 2018 to 2021). Regarding the study in general: T cells were stimulated in separate culture wells with each of twenty-five peptides representing autologous and known Gag and Nef epitope variants. A CMV, EBV and flu peptide pool, the Ebola AY9 epitope as negative control, and a no-peptide well were included as control conditions. Three Gag epitope families and Nef HW9 and YT9 were included among the tested epitopes. T cells were enriched using the EasySep Human T Cell Enrichment Kit and then co-cultured with an equal number of autologous T cell-negative cells acting as antigen-presenting cells. Cultures were maintained for nine to eleven days in IMDM with gentamicin, and half-media changes adding IL-2, IL-7 and IL-15 were performed on days 3 and 7. A 1M T cell aliquot was kept as an uncultured baseline condition, separate from the 83 T cell cultures. A total of 83 T cell cultures were run, with each culture condition done in triplicate except for one peptide, which was done in duplicate. Overall results and qualifications from the work: Fewer than ten antigen-specific TCR beta clonotypes were identified, of which about six appeared to be cross-reactive for autologous or known escape epitope variants. The Nef KF9 family was recognized by five clonotypes and the HW9 family by one, and no responses to the TAALDMSHF plasma variant were observed. The assay identified only TCR beta chains and indicated proliferation to antigen, not T cell function or cytokine profile.

Concerning this clone: The antigen it recognizes is unknown. The record has no base qualities; no much larger clone is one base away.

The EasySep Human CD8+ T Cell Enrichment Kit was used on day 10 to isolate CD8+ T cells from every culture. TCR beta CDR3 regions were sequenced at survey depth on the immunoSEQ platform. The QIAamp DNA micro kit was used to extract genomic DNA from every cultured and uncultured CD8+ T cell population. Concerning the study's data processing: Any sample with under 5,000 productive reads was excluded, and this exclusion removed about 7% of the roughly 80 cultures stimulated with HIV peptides. Sequences were trimmed to CDR3 by a MANAFEST web app, and nonproductive sequences, CDR3s under 5 amino acids, and sequences not starting with C or ending with F/W were removed. Antigen-specific clonotypes had to expand in at least 2 of 3 replicates versus no-peptide control at FDR 0.01, only within one epitope family. In addition, a specific clonotype needed a frequency at least fivefold higher than in wells stimulated with peptides from other epitope families. TCRdb obtained this table from immuneACCESS and retained in-frame rearrangements with V and J assigned. These tables miss some clones; where compared with another copy, unresolved V genes account for less than half of the shortfall, and the remainder is unexplained. V and J calls and clone size are given by that table; D and trimming were obtained from the DNA. This sample has 4,500 to 6,000 clones in its table, and around two thirds of those were observed once. The ten largest clones capture about 40% of the sample.

According to the germline V gene (reference sequence), CDR1 reads PRHDT and CDR2 reads FYEKMQ. The CDR3, from cysteine to phenylalanine, totals 16 residues. Of all the DNA, just the CDR3 is kept, 48 bases in frame from base 1. V is pruned by 0 bases and J by 8 bases, leaving 7 bases of the junction without a gene match. The TCR comes from a male donor with HIV. Sequencing was done on a sample of cultured CD8+ T cells derived from PBMCs. The chain is assembled from TRBV13 and TRBJ1-2; TRBD1 aligns with 12 central bases. The CDR3 region: CASSLGGGQGATGYTF. In nucleotides, the sequence is TGTGCCAGCAGCTTAGGCGGGGGACAGGGGGCGACGGGCTACACCTTC.